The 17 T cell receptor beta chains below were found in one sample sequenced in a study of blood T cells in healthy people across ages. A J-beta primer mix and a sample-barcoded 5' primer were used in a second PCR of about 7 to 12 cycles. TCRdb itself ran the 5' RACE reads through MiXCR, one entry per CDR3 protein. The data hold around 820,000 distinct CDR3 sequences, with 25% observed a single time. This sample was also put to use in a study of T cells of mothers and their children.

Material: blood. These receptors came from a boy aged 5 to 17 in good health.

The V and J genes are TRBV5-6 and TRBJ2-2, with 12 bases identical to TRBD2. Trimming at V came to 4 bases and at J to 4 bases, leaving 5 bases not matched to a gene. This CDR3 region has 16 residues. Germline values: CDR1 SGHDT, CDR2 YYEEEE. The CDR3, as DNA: TGTGCCAGCAGCCACGGACTAGCGGGATCCACCGGGGAGCTGTTTTTT. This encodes CASSHGLAGSTGELFF.

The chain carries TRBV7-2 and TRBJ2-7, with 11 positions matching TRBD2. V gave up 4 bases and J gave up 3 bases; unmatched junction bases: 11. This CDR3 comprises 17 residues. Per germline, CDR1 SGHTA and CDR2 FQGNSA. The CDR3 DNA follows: TGTGCCAGCAGCTCAAGATTACTAGCGGGAGAAGGCTACGAGCAGTACTTC. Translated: CASSSRLLAGEGYEQYF.

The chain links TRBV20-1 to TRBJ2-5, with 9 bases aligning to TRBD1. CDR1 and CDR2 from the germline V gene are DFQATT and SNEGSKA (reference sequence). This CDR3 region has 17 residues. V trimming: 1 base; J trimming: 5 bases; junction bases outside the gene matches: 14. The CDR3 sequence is CSARALEETGGMETQYF. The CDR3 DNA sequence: TGCAGTGCTAGAGCCCTCGAGGAGACAGGGGGAATGGAGACCCAGTACTTC.

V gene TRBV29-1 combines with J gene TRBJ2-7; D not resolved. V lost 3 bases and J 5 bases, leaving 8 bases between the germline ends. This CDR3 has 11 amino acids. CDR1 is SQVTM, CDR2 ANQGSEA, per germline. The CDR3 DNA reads TGCAGCGTTGATCAGTTTGACGAGCAGTACTTC. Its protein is CSVDQFDEQYF.

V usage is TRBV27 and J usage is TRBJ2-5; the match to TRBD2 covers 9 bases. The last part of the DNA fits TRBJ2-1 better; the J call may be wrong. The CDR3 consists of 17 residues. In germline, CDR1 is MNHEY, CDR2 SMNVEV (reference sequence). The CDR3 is CASSLSVTAGGRNEQFF. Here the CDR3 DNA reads TGTGCCAGCAGTTTATCAGTGACAGCGGGAGGTCGAAATGAGCAGTTCTTC.

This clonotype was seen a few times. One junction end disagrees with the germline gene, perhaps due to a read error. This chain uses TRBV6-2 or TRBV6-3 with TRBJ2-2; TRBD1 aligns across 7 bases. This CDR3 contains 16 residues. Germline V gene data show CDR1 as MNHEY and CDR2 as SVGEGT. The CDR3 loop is CASSIVGTENTGELFF. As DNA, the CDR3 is TGTGCCAGCAGTATTGTCGGGACAGAAAACACCGGGGAGCTATTTTTT.

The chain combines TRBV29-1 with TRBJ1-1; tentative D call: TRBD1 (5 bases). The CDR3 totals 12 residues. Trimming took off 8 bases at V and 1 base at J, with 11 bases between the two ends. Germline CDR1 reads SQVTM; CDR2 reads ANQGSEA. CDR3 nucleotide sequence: TGCAGCTTCGGAGGGGCGAACACTGAAGCTTTCTTT. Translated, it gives CSFGGANTEAFF.

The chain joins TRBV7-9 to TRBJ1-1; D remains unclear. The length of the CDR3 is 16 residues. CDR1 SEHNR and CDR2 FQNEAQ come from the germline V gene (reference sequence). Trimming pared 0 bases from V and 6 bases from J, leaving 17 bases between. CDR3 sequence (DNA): TGTGCCAGCAGCTTAGCTGAAGGGATAATATCGGCTGAAGCTTTCTTT. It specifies CASSLAEGIISAEAFF.

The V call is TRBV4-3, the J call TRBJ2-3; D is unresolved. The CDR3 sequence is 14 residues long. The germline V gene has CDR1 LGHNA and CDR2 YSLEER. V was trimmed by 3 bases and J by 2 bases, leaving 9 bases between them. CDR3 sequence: CASSHGTNTDTQYF. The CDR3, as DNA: TGCGCCAGCAGCCATGGTACTAACACAGATACGCAGTATTTT.

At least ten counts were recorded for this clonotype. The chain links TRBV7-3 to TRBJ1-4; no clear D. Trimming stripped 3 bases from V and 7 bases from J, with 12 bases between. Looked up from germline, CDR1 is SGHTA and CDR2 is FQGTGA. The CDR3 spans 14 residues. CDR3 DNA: TGTGCCAGCAGCTTGTCGCGGGATGGTGAAAAACTGTTTTTT. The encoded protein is CASSLSRDGEKLFF.

CDR3 in amino acids: CASTLDRGQGEQFF. CDR3 coding DNA: TGCGCCAGCACCCTAGACAGGGGGCAGGGGGAGCAGTTCTTC. The rearrangement joins TRBV4-3 to TRBJ2-1; 10 nucleotides align to TRBD1. CDR1 LGHNA and CDR2 YSLEER come from the germline V gene. Trimming took 7 bases from V and 10 from J; bases not matched to a gene: 10. The CDR3 spans 14 residues.

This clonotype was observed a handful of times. The chain's CDR3 is CASSFSLAEVQYF. CDR3 nucleotide sequence: TGTGCCAGCAGCTTTTCGTTAGCGGAGGTGCAGTACTTC. The rearrangement links TRBV7-2 to TRBJ2-7, with a tentative D call TRBD2 (6 bases). The CDR3 totals 13 residues. Deletions cut 3 bases from V and 9 bases from J, with 15 bases between. Looked up from germline, CDR1 is SGHTA and CDR2 is FQGNSA.

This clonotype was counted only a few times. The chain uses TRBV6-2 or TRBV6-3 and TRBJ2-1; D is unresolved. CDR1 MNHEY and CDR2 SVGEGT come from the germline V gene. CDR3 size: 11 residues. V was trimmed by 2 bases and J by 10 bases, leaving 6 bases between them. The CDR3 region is CASSYVDEQFF. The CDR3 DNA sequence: TGTGCCAGCAGTTACGTCGACGAGCAGTTCTTC.

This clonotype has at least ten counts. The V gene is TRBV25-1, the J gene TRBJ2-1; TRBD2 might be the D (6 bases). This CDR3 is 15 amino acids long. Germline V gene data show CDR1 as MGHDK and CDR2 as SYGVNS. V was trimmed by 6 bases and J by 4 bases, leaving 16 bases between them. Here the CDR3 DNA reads TGTGCCAGCAGCCGATCCGGGGGTCCATACAATGAGCAGTTCTTC. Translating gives CASSRSGGPYNEQFF.

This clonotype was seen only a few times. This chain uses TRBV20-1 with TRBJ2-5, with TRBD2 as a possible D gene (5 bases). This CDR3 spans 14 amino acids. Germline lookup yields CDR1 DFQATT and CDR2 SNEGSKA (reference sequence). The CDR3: CSETRPNRQETQYF. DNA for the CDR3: TGCAGCGAAACTAGACCGAACAGACAAGAGACCCAGTACTTC.

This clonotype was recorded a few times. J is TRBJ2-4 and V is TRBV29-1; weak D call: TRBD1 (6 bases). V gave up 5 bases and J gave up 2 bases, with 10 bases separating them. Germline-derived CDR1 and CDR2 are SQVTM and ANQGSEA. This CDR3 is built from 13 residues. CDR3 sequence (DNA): TGCAGCGTTACAGGGATTACCAAAAACATTCAGTACTTC. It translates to CSVTGITKNIQYF.

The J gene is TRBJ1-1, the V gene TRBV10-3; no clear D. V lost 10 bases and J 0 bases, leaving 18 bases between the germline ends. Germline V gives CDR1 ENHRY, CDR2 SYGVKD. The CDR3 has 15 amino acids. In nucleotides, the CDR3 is TGTGCCACCTCCCCAGGCGAAGATATGAACACTGAAGCTTTCTTT. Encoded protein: CATSPGEDMNTEAFF.